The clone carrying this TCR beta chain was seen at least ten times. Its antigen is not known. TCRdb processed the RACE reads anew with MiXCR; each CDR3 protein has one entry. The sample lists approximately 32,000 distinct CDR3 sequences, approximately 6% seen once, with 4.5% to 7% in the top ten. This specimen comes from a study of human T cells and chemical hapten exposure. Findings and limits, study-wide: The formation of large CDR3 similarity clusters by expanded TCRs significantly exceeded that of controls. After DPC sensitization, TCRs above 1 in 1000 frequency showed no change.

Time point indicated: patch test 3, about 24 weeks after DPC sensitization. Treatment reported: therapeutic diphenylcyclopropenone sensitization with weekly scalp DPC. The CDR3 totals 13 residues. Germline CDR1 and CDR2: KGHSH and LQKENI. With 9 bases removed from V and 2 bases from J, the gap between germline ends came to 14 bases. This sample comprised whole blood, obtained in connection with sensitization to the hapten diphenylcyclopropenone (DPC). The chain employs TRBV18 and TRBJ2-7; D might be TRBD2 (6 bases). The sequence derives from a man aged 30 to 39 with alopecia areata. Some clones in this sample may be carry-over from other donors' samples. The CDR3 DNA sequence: TGTGCCAGTTCCGGGGACTTACCCTACGAGCAGTACTTC. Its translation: CASSGDLPYEQYF.